The 24 T cell receptor beta chains reported below all come from one sample, sequenced in a study of identical twins. TCRdb reprocessed the 5' RACE reads via MiXCR and lists one record per CDR3 protein. Of around 100,000 distinct CDR3 sequences listed, under 6.5% are singletons. Sequencing was performed on memory T cells sorted from blood. The receptors derive from a woman between 50 and 59 years old in good health.

This clonotype was seen ten or more times. The CDR3 sequence is CASSYPIAGRYNEQFF. CDR3 coding DNA: TGTGCCAGCAGTTACCCCATAGCGGGAAGATACAATGAGCAGTTCTTC. V gene TRBV6-2 or TRBV6-3 combines with J gene TRBJ2-1, with 8 bases fitting TRBD2. The germline CDR1 and CDR2 sequences are MNHEY and SVGEGT. The CDR3 is 16 residues long. V lost 2 bases and J lost 4; bases outside the gene matches: 7.

Ten or more counts support this clonotype. V gene TRBV4-1 combines with J gene TRBJ2-5; 9 bases map to TRBD1. The trim removed 1 base at V and 2 bases at J, leaving 2 bases unmatched. From germline, CDR1 is MGHRA and CDR2 YSYEKL. The CDR3 covers 15 residues. CDR3 nucleotides: TGCGCCAGCAGCCAAGGGGACAGGGCTCAAGAGACCCAGTACTTC. This encodes CASSQGDRAQETQYF.

The chain carries TRBV5-1 and TRBJ2-5, with 8 bases identical to TRBD1. The germline V gene encodes CDR1 SGHRS and CDR2 YFSETQ. V was clipped by 6 bases and J by 5 bases; unmatched bases: 6. The CDR3 loop spans 13 amino acids. CDR3 bases: TGCGCCAGCAAGACAGGGGTAGGGGAGACCCAGTACTTC. As protein: CASKTGVGETQYF.

The sample holds many counts of this clonotype. The rearrangement uses TRBV5-1 and TRBJ1-2, with 10 bases fitting TRBD1. After removal of 9 bases from V and 7 bases from J, the junction contained 6 bases not matched to a gene. The CDR3 extends over 12 amino acids. Germline CDR1 is SGHRS and CDR2 is YFSETQ. CDR3 region: CATGQGDTGYTF. The CDR3 DNA sequence: TGCGCCACTGGACAGGGGGATACTGGCTACACCTTC.

In its sample, this clonotype was seen many times. The chain joins TRBV6-1 to TRBJ1-4; D not resolved. From germline, CDR1 is MNHNS and CDR2 SASEGT. The CDR3 runs 12 residues. V lost 2 bases, J lost 8 bases, and 6 bases lay in between. This CDR3 is CASSELREKLFF. CDR3 bases: TGTGCCAGCAGTGAATTGCGGGAAAAACTGTTTTTT.

The chain couples TRBV10-1 to TRBJ2-7; weak D call: TRBD1 (6 bases). Per germline, CDR1 WNHNN and CDR2 SYGVQD (reference sequence). V was trimmed by 5 bases and J by 6 bases, leaving 14 bases between them. The CDR3 is made up of 13 amino acids. This CDR3 is CASSLQGSVEQYF. CDR3 nucleotide sequence: TGCGCCAGCAGTCTTCAGGGGTCGGTCGAGCAGTACTTC.

This clonotype was recorded a few times. The rearrangement joins TRBV20-1 to TRBJ2-3; D is undetermined. V lost 2 bases and J 2 bases, leaving 8 bases between the germline ends. This CDR3 is built from 13 residues. Germline V gene sequence: CDR1 DFQATT, CDR2 SNEGSKA (reference sequence). The CDR3 loop reads CSARPTHTDTQYF. Written as DNA, the CDR3 is TGCAGTGCTAGACCCACTCACACAGATACGCAGTATTTT.

The J gene is TRBJ2-1, the V gene TRBV20-1; D might be TRBD1 or TRBD2, each matching 7 bases. Germline V gives CDR1 DFQATT, CDR2 SNEGSKA (reference sequence). With 3 bases removed from V and 8 bases from J, the gap between germline ends came to 17 bases. The CDR3 length is 14 residues. The CDR3, as DNA: TGCAGTGCTAGTAGCAGGGGGAGGGGGGATGAGCAGTTCTTC. It yields the protein CSASSRGRGDEQFF.

The rearrangement joins TRBV7-9 to TRBJ1-4, with D uncertain. The ends were cut back, 5 bases at V and 4 bases at J, with 11 bases in the middle. Per germline, CDR1 SEHNR and CDR2 FQNEAQ (reference sequence). This CDR3 comprises 14 residues. This CDR3 is CASSMAGVNEKLFF. Here the CDR3 DNA reads TGTGCCAGCAGCATGGCGGGTGTTAATGAAAAACTGTTTTTT.

The chain combines TRBV24-1 with TRBJ2-7, with D perhaps TRBD1 or TRBD2 (5 bases each). CDR1 and CDR2 from the germline V gene are KGHDR and SFDVKD. V was trimmed by 9 bases and J by 2 bases, leaving 10 bases between them. The CDR3 runs 12 residues. CDR3 DNA sequence: TGTGCCACCCGGGGACGTGCCTACGAGCAGTACTTC. Translated, it gives CATRGRAYEQYF.

This clonotype was seen only a few times. The chain recombines TRBV5-1 with TRBJ2-1; TRBD2 matches at 10 bases. The J segment lost 8 bases and the V segment lost 4 bases, leaving 15 bases of the junction unmatched. This CDR3 has 17 amino acids. The germline gives CDR1 SGHRS, CDR2 YFSETQ. The CDR3 DNA sequence: TGCGCCAGCAGCAAGGGGCTTCTAGCGGGAGTTACCGATGAGCAGTTCTTC. Translation gives CASSKGLLAGVTDEQFF.

This clonotype has a handful of counts. The chain recombines TRBV7-2 with TRBJ1-5; no reliable D call. Germline CDR1 is SGHTA and CDR2 is FQGNSA. V dropped 2 bases and J dropped 1 base, with 18 bases sitting between them. The CDR3 consists of 18 residues. The CDR3 loop reads CASSLSAGGIRSNQPQHF. In DNA, the CDR3 is TGTGCCAGCAGCTTAAGTGCAGGTGGTATTAGGAGCAATCAGCCCCAGCATTTT.

Details on this clonotype: A much larger clone differs from this one at a single base, so this may be a read error. The J gene is TRBJ2-1, the V gene TRBV3-1; the D gene is possibly TRBD2 (6 bases). V was pared by 3 bases and J by 12 bases, with 18 bases between. Germline lookup yields CDR1 LGHDT and CDR2 YNNKEL (reference sequence). CDR3 length: 14 amino acids. The CDR3 is CASSQLGLRDVQFF. Here the CDR3 DNA reads TGTGCCAGCAGCCAGCTGGGACTGCGCGATGTGCAGTTCTTC.

Many counts were recorded for this clonotype. The genes are TRBV5-1 and TRBJ1-1; the D gene is possibly TRBD1 (5 bases). The CDR3 extends over 14 amino acids. CDR1 is SGHRS, CDR2 YFSETQ, per germline. V gave up 1 base and J gave up 5 bases, with 12 bases separating them. CDR3 DNA sequence: TGCGCCAGCAGCTTGTCTCAGGGAAGGACTGAAGCTTTCTTT. Translation: CASSLSQGRTEAFF.

This clonotype has a count of ten or more. This chain links TRBV24-1 with TRBJ1-1; D is ambiguous. The length of the CDR3 is 13 residues. Deletions cut 10 bases from V and 2 bases from J, with 13 bases between. Germline CDR1 and CDR2: KGHDR and SFDVKD. The CDR3 protein is CATRTTGNTEAFF. CDR3 bases: TGTGCCACTCGAACGACGGGTAACACTGAAGCTTTCTTT.

The chain combines TRBV4-1 with TRBJ2-1, with D tentatively TRBD2 (6 bases). This CDR3 comprises 15 residues. Germline CDR1 is MGHRA and CDR2 is YSYEKL. V dropped 3 bases and J dropped 6 bases, with 15 bases sitting between them. DNA for the CDR3: TGCGCCAGCAGCCAGTGGGGGACTGGCTCCAATGAGCAGTTCTTC. As protein: CASSQWGTGSNEQFF.

This clonotype was seen a handful of times. The CDR3 protein is CAWGLHSKNIQYF. The CDR3 DNA reads as TGTGCCTGGGGGCTTCACAGCAAAAACATTCAGTACTTC. The genes are TRBV30 and TRBJ2-4; D unresolved. CDR3 length equals 13 residues. V shed 5 bases and J shed 3 bases, with 11 bases lying between them. The germline CDR1 and CDR2 sequences are GTSNPN and SVGIG (reference sequence).

There are many counts of this clonotype. The genes are TRBV27 and TRBJ2-1; 11 bases are shared with TRBD2. With 0 bases clipped from V and 8 bases from J, the junction kept 9 bases outside the gene matches. This CDR3 contains 17 residues. Per germline, CDR1 MNHEY and CDR2 SMNVEV (reference sequence). DNA for the CDR3: TGTGCCAGCAGTTTATCATTTACTAGCGGGAGTCGGGATGAGCAGTTCTTC. Protein product: CASSLSFTSGSRDEQFF.

This clonotype has ten or more counts. The gene calls are TRBV20-1 and TRBJ2-5, with TRBD2 matching 9 bases. The CDR3 loop spans 12 amino acids. V dropped 5 bases and J dropped 5; count of bases not matched to a gene: 3. The germline CDR1 and CDR2 sequences are DFQATT and SNEGSKA (reference sequence). CDR3 sequence reads: CSARGGGETQYF. DNA of the CDR3: TGCAGTGCTCGCGGGGGGGGGGAGACCCAGTACTTC.

The table lists this clonotype with many counts. V gene TRBV24-1 combines with J gene TRBJ2-1; D call uncertain. Germline V gene sequence: CDR1 KGHDR, CDR2 SFDVKD. This CDR3 has 13 amino acids. Trimming pared 7 bases from V and 10 bases from J, leaving 16 bases between. The CDR3 nucleotides are TGTGCCACCAGGGGCAGCCTCTTTGGGGAGCAGTTCTTC. Amino acid sequence: CATRGSLFGEQFF.

This clonotype appeared many times. CDR3 DNA: TGTGCCAGCAGCTCTGAACAGGGGTACCAAGAGACCCAGTACTTC. This gives the protein CASSSEQGYQETQYF. This chain joins TRBV5-6 and TRBJ2-5, with TRBD1 matching 7 bases. The CDR3 contains 15 residues. Trimming removed 3 bases from V and 0 bases from J; junction bases left unmatched: 5. Germline CDR1 is SGHDT and CDR2 is YYEEEE.

This clonotype was seen more than once but under ten times. The chain combines TRBV20-1 with TRBJ2-7; a weak D match, TRBD2 (6 bases). The CDR3 spans 14 residues. Per germline, CDR1 DFQATT and CDR2 SNEGSKA (reference sequence). Trimming removed 0 bases at V and 5 bases at J, with 14 bases between. The CDR3 DNA reads as TGCAGTGCTAGAGATGCGGGGAGGAGGGACGAGCAGTACTTC. It encodes CSARDAGRRDEQYF.

This clonotype was seen more than once but under ten times. V gene TRBV9 combines with J gene TRBJ2-7; tentatively, D is TRBD2 (5 bases). Deletions cut 5 bases from V and 6 bases from J, with 12 bases between. CDR3 length: 12 amino acids. From germline, CDR1 is SGDLS and CDR2 YYNGEE. The CDR3 DNA sequence: TGTGCCAGCAGTGAGGAAAGCGGCGAGCAGTACGTC. This translates into CASSEESGEQYV.

The rearrangement links TRBV4-1 to TRBJ2-3; 8 bases match TRBD2. The CDR3 covers 16 residues. Per the germline V gene, CDR1 is MGHRA and CDR2 is YSYEKL. Trimming took 1 base from V and 5 from J; bases not matched to a gene: 8. The CDR3 is CASSQVAGGVGDTQYF. The CDR3 region has the DNA TGCGCCAGCAGCCAAGTGGCGGGAGGAGTTGGAGATACGCAGTATTTT.